A selection of T cell receptor beta chains follows, all from one sample in a study of regulatory T cells in long-lasting Graves disease. TCRdb used MiXCR to reprocess the multiplex PCR reads, holding one entry per CDR3 protein. The table lists 300,000 to 450,000 distinct CDR3 sequences, roughly 16% of them singletons. The specimen comprised peripheral blood mononuclear cells (PBMCs), sampled at new diagnosis, from a patient treated with antithyroid drugs. All receptors come from a female donor with Graves disease. The CDR3 runs from the conserved cysteine through the conserved F or W. The D gene is left open where the match is weak. A clone size is listed for some rows: how often the clone was seen (once, few, many), or a class if it is expanded.

d_gene	v_gene	abundance	j_gene	CDR3nt	CDR3aa
-	TRBV19	few	TRBJ2-7	TGTGCCAGTAGCCCTAACGGGGGCTCCTACGAGCAGTACTTC	CASSPNGGSYEQYF
-	TRBV29-1	many	TRBJ2-5	TGCAGCGTTTTCTCCAGGGAGTCTTTCGCCCAGTACTTC	CSVFSRESFAQYF
-	TRBV14	many	TRBJ2-3	TGTGCCAGCTCACGCTTTTCGGGGAAAGTGCACAGAGATACGCAGTATTTT	CASSRFSGKVHRDTQYF
-	TRBV4-1	many	TRBJ2-1	TGCGCCAGCAGCCAAGCGAGGACTAATGAGCAGTTCTTC	CASSQARTNEQFF
-	TRBV28	many	TRBJ1-2	TGTGCCAGCAGTTTGACAGAAGACTATGGCTACACCTTC	CASSLTEDYGYTF
TRBD1	TRBV5-1	many	TRBJ1-4	TGCGCCAGCAGCGGGGGACAGGGGGCAACTAATGAAAAACTGTTTTTT	CASSGGQGATNEKLFF
-	TRBV12-3/TRBV12-4	once	TRBJ1-1	TGTGCCAGCAGTTTTGGGGCCAGAACTGAAGCTTTCTTT	CASSFGARTEAFF
-	TRBV2	many	TRBJ1-5	TGTGCCAGCAGTGGGGATTTAGGGAATCAGCCCCAGCATTTT	CASSGDLGNQPQHF
-	TRBV5-1	many	TRBJ1-1	TGCGCCAGCAGCATTGACCCGACAGGTTTCACTGAAGCTTTCTTT	CASSIDPTGFTEAFF
-	TRBV7-9	many	TRBJ2-1	TGTGCCAGCAGCCCGGCCGGGGGTAGGGTCGACAATGAGCAGTTCTTC	CASSPAGGRVDNEQFF
-	TRBV28	many	TRBJ2-4	TGTGCCAGCAGTGGCCCAACCCTAACGGGACCCAAGAACATTCAGTACTTC	CASSGPTLTGPKNIQYF
-	TRBV7-9	many	TRBJ2-7	TGTGCCAGCAGCACGACAAGACGGGAGCTCTACGAGCAGTACTTC	CASSTTRRELYEQYF
-	TRBV19	-	TRBJ2-7	TGTGCCAGTAGTGCCCCCGGGAGCGCTTCTTACGAGCAGTACTTC	CASSAPGSASYEQYF
-	TRBV6-5	many	TRBJ1-1	TGTGCCAGCAGTTACGTCCGGGGTTTCGGCGCTGAAGCTTTCTTT	CASSYVRGFGAEAFF
-	TRBV6-1	many	TRBJ2-3	TGTGCCAGCAGTCCAAGGACGGTGTACACAGATACGCAGTATTTT	CASSPRTVYTDTQYF
TRBD1	TRBV3-1	many	TRBJ2-3	TGTGCCAGCAGACGACAGGGGGGTTCCCAAGATACGCAGTATTTT	CASRRQGGSQDTQYF
TRBD2	TRBV24-1	many	TRBJ2-7	TGTGCCACCAGTGAATCGGAAGCGGGAGAGGTAGGCGAGCAGTACTTC	CATSESEAGEVGEQYF
-	TRBV6-5	few	TRBJ1-2	TGTGCCAGCAGTTACTCGATAGGGTTCGGCTACACCTTC	CASSYSIGFGYTF
TRBD2	TRBV7-3	-	TRBJ2-1	TGTGCCAGCAGCTTAAGGGGACTAGAGGTTGGTGAGCAGTTCTTC	CASSLRGLEVGEQFF